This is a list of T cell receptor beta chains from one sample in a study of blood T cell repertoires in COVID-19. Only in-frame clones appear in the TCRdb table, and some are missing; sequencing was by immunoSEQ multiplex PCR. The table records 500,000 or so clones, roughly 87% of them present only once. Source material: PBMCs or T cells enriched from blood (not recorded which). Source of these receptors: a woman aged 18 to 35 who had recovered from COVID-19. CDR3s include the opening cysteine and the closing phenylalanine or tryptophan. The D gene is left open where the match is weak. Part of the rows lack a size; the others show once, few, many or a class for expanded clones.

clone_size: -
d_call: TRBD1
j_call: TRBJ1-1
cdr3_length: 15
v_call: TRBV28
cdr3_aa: CASIPTGTGFTEAFF
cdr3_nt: TGTGCCAGCATACCAACCGGGACAGGGTTCACTGAAGCTTTCTTT

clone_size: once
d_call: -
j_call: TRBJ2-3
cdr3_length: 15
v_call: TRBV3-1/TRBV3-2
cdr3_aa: CASSQTGDSTDTQYF
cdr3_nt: TGTGCCAGCAGCCAGACGGGGGATAGCACAGATACGCAGTATTTT

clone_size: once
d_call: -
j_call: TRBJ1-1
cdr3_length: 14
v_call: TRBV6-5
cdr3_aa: CASTQTSTGMQAFF
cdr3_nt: TGTGCCAGCACCCAAACCTCGACCGGGATGCAAGCTTTCTTT

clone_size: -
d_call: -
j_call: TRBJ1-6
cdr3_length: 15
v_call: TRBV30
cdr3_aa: CAWSVNWGLNSPLHF
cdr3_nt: TGTGCCTGGAGTGTAAATTGGGGCCTCAATTCACCCCTCCACTTT

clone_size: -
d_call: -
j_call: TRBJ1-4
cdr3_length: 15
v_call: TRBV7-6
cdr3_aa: CASSLTGTFGEKLFF
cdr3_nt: TGTGCCAGCAGCTTAACTGGAACCTTCGGGGAAAAACTGTTTTTT

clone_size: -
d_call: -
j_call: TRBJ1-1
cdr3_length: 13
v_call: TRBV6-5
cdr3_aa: CASVKAGTGRTFF
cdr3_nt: TGTGCCAGCGTAAAAGCGGGAACGGGGCGGACTTTCTTT

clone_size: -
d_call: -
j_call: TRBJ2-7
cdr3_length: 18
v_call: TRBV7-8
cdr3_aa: CASSLGIAQGRVTYEQYF
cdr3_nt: TGTGCCAGCAGCTTAGGAATCGCCCAGGGGAGGGTGACCTACGAGCAGTACTTC

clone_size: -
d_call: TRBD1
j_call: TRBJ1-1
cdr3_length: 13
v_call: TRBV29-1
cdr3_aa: CSPRTGVGTEAFF
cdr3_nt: TGCAGCCCCCGGACAGGGGTCGGGACTGAAGCTTTCTTT

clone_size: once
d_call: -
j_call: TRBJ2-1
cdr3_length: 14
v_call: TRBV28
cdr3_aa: CASKSGTFYNEQFF
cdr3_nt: TGTGCCAGTAAAAGCGGAACCTTTTACAATGAGCAGTTCTTC

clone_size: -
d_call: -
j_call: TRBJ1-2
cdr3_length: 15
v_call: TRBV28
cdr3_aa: CASREWGGPDYGYTF
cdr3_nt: TGTGCCAGCAGGGAATGGGGGGGGCCTGATTATGGCTACACCTTC

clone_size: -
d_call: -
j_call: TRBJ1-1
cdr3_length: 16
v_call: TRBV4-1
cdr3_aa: CASSLPPTDMNTEAFF
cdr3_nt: TGCGCCAGCAGCCTCCCACCGACAGACATGAACACTGAAGCTTTCTTT

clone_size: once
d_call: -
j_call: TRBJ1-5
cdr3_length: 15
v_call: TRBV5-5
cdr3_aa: CASSPTGYSNQPQHF
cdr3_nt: TGTGCCAGCAGCCCAACAGGGTATAGCAATCAGCCCCAGCATTTT

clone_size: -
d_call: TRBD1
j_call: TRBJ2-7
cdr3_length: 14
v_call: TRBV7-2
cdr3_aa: CASSLDGQGGEQYF
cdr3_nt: TGTGCCAGCAGCTTAGATGGACAGGGCGGCGAGCAGTACTTC

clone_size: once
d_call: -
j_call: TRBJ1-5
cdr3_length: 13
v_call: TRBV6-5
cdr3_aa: CASSYTASGPQHF
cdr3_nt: TGTGCCAGCAGTTACACGGCATCGGGGCCCCAGCATTTT

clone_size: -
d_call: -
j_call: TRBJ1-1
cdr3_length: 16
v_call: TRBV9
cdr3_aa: CASSVGWGGVNTEAFF
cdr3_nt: TGTGCCAGCAGCGTAGGTTGGGGAGGCGTGAACACTGAAGCTTTCTTT

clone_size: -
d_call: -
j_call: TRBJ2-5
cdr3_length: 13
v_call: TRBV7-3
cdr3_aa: CASSARPQGTQYF
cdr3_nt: TGTGCCAGCAGCGCCCGACCCCAGGGGACCCAGTACTTC

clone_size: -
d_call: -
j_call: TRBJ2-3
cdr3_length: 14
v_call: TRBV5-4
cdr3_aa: CASSKADRPHTQYF
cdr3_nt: TGTGCCAGCAGTAAGGCGGACAGACCCCATACGCAGTATTTT

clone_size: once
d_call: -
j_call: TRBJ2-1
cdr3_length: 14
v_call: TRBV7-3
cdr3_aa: CASALASSYNEQFF
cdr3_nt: TGTGCCAGCGCTCTGGCTAGTTCCTACAATGAGCAGTTCTTC

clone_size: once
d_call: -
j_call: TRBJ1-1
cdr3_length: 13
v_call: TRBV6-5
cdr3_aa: CASSPRVNTEAFF
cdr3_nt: TGTGCCAGCAGTCCCAGGGTGAACACTGAAGCTTTCTTT

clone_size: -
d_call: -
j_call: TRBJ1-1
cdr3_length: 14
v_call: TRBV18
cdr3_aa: CASSQAGGGTEAFF
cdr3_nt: TGTGCCAGCTCTCAAGCCGGGGGGGGCACTGAAGCTTTCTTT

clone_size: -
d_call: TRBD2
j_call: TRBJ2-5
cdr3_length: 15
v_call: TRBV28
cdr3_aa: CASNPLAGPRETQYF
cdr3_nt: TGTGCCAGCAACCCTCTAGCGGGGCCTCGGGAGACCCAGTACTTC

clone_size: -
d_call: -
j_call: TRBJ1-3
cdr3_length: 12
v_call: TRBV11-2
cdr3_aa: CASSSGGNTIYF
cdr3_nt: TGTGCCAGCAGCTCGGGAGGAAACACCATATATTTT

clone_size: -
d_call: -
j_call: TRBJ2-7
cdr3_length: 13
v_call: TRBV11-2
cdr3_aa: CASSPIGGHEQYF
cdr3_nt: TGTGCCAGCAGCCCCATTGGAGGGCACGAGCAGTACTTC

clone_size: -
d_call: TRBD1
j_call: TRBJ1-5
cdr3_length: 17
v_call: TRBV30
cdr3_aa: CAWSATFGTGGNQPQHF
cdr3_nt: TGTGCCTGGAGTGCAACCTTCGGGACAGGGGGCAATCAGCCCCAGCATTTT

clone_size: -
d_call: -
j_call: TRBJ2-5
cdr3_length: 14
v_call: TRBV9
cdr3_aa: CASSVGGLQETQYF
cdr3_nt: TGTGCCAGCAGCGTCGGGGGGCTCCAAGAGACCCAGTACTTC

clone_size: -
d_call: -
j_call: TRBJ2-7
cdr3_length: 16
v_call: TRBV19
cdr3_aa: CASSPGSGQLAYEQYF
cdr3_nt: TGTGCCAGTAGTCCAGGTTCAGGACAGCTGGCCTACGAGCAGTACTTC

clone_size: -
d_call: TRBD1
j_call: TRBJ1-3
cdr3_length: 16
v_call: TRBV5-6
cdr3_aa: CASSPGQGDSGNTIYF
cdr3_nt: TGTGCCAGCAGCCCTGGACAGGGCGACTCTGGAAACACCATATATTTT

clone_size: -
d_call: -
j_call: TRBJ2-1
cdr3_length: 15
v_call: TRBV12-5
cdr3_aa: CASGSSGKGRNEQFF
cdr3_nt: TGTGCTAGTGGTTCATCAGGTAAGGGGAGGAATGAGCAGTTCTTC

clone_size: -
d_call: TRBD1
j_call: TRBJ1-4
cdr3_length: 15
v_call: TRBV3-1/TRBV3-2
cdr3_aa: CASSQTGVPNEKLFF
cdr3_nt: TGTGCCAGCAGCCAGACAGGGGTCCCTAATGAAAAACTGTTTTTT

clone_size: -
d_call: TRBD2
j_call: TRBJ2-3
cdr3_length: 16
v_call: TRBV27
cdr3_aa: CASSLSPGGRIDTQYF
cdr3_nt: TGTGCCAGCAGTTTATCCCCGGGGGGGCGGATAGATACGCAGTATTTT

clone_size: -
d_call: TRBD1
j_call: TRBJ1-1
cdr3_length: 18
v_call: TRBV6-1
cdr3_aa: CASSGGTRGWTGGTEAFF
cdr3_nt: TGTGCCAGCAGTGGCGGAACTAGGGGATGGACAGGAGGCACTGAAGCTTTCTTT

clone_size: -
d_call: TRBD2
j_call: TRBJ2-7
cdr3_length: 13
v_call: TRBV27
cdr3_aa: CASSGRGVYEQYF
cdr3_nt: TGTGCCAGCAGTGGGAGGGGTGTCTACGAGCAGTACTTC

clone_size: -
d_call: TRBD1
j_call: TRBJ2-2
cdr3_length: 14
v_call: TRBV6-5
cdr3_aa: CASSSIQGAVELFF
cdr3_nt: TGTGCCAGCAGTTCCATACAGGGGGCAGTGGAGCTGTTTTTT

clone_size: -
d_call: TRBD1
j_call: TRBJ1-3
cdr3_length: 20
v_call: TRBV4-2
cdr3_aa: CASSQDQQGATESSGNTIYF
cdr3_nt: TGTGCCAGCAGCCAAGATCAACAGGGGGCTACCGAAAGCTCTGGAAACACCATATATTTT

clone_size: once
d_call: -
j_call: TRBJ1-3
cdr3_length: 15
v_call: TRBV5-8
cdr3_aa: CASSPDRFSGNTIYF
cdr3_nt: TGTGCCAGCAGTCCCGACAGATTCTCTGGAAACACCATATATTTT

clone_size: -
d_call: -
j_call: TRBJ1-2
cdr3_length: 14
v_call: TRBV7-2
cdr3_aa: CASSYSTGNYGYTF
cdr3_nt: TGTGCCAGCAGCTACAGTACAGGGAACTATGGCTACACCTTC

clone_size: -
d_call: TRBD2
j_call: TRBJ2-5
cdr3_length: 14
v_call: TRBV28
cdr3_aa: CASSVRRGEETQYF
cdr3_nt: TGTGCCAGCAGCGTGCGCCGGGGGGAAGAGACCCAGTACTTC

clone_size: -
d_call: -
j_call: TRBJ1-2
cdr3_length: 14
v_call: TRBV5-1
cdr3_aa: CASSLALRGDGYTF
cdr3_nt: TGCGCCAGCAGCTTGGCCCTACGGGGGGATGGCTACACCTTC